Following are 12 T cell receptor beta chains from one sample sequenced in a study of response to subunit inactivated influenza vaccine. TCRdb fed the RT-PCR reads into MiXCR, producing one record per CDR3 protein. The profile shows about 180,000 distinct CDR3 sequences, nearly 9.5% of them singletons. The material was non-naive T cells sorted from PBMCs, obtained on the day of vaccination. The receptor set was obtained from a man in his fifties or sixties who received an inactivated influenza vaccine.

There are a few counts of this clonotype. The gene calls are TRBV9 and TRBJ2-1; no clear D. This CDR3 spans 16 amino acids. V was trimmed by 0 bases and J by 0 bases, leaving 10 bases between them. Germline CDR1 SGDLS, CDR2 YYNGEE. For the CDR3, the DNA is TGTGCCAGCAGCGTAGATGGCCGGAGCTCCTACAATGAGCAGTTCTTC. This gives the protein CASSVDGRSSYNEQFF.

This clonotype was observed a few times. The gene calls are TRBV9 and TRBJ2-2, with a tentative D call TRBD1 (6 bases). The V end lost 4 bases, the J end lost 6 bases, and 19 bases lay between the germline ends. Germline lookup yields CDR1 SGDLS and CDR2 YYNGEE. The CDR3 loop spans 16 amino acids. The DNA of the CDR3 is TGTGCCAGCAGCCCGACAGGTCTCCTGGTTCCCGGGGAGCTGTTTTTT. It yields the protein CASSPTGLLVPGELFF.

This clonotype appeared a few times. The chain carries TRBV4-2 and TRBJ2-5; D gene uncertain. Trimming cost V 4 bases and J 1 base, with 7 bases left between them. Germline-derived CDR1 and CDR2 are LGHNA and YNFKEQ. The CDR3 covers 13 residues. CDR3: CASSRELQETQYF. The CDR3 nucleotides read TGTGCCAGCAGCCGAGAGCTCCAAGAGACCCAGTACTTC.

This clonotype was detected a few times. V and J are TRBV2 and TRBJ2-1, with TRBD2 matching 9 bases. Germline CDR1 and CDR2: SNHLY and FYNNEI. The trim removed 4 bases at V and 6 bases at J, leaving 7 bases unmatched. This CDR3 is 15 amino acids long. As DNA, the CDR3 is TGTGCCAGCAGTGTTCAAGCGGGGGGAGGCAATGAGCAGTTCTTC. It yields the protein CASSVQAGGGNEQFF.

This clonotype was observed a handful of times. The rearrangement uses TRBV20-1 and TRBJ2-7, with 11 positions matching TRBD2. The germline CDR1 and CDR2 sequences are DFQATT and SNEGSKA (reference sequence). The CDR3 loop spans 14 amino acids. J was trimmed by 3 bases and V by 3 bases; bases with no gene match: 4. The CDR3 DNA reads TGCAGTGCTAGCCCCACTAGCGGGAGCTACGAGCAGTACTTC. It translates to CSASPTSGSYEQYF.

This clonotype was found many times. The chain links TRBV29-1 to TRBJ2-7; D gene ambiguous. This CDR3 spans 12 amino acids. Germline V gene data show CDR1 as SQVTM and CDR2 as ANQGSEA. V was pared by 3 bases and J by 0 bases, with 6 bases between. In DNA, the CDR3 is TGCAGCGTTGAGGCAGACTCCTACGAGCAGTACTTC. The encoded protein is CSVEADSYEQYF.

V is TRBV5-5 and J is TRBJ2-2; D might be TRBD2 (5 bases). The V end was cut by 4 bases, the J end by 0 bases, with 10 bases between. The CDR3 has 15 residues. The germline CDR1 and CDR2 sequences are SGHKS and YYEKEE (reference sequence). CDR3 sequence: CASSGSGANTGELFF. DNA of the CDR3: TGTGCCAGCAGCGGGAGTGGGGCGAACACCGGGGAGCTGTTTTTT.

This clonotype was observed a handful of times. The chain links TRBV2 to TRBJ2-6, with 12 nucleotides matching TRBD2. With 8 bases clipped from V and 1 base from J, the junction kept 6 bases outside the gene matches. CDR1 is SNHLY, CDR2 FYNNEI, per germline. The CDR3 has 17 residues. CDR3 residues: CASVFTSGGSGANVLTF. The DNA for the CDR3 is TGTGCCAGCGTGTTTACTAGCGGGGGGTCTGGGGCCAACGTCCTGACTTTC.

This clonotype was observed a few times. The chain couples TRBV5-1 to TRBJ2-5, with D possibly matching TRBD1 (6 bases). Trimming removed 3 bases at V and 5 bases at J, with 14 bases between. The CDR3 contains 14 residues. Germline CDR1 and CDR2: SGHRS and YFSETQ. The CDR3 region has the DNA TGCGCCAGCAGCTGGGGGACAAAAGGGGAGACCCAGTACTTC. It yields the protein CASSWGTKGETQYF.

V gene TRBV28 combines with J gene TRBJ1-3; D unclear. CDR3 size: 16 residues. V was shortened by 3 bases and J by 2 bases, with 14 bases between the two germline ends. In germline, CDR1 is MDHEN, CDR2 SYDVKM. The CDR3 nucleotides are TGTGCCAGCAGTTTTCACCCTATTGGACCTGGAAACACCATATATTTT. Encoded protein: CASSFHPIGPGNTIYF.

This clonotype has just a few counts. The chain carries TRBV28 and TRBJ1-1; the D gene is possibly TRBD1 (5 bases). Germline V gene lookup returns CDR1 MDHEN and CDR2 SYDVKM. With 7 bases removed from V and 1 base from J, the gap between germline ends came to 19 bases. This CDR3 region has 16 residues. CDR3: CASTTEAGTGNTEAFF. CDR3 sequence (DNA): TGTGCCAGCACCACCGAAGCCGGGACGGGGAACACTGAAGCTTTCTTT.

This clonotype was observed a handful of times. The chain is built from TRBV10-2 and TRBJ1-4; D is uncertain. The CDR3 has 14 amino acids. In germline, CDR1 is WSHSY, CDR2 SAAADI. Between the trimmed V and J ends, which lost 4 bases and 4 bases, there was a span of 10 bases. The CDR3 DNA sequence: TGCGCCAGCAGTGTGGCAGGCCTTAATGAAAAACTGTTTTTT. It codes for CASSVAGLNEKLFF.